The 24 T cell receptor beta chains presented below share a single source sample, sequenced in a study of blood T cell repertoires in COVID-19. This table comes from immunoSEQ multiplex PCR, and its TCRdb copy is limited to in-frame clones, with some not included. The data show some 230,000 clones, about four fifths seen once. Sequencing was performed on PBMCs or T cells enriched from blood (not recorded which). Receptors originate from a middle-aged woman with acute COVID-19.

The V call is TRBV20-1, the J call TRBJ2-7, with D unresolved. Per germline, CDR1 DFQATT and CDR2 SNEGSKA (reference sequence). The CDR3 length is 14 residues. With 3 bases removed from V and 3 bases from J, the gap between germline ends came to 15 bases. In nucleotides, the CDR3 is TGCAGTGCTAGTGTATCTAGAACCCACTACGAGCAGTACTTC. This encodes CSASVSRTHYEQYF.

The gene calls are TRBV19 and TRBJ1-4, with 8 bases lining up with TRBD1. The length of the CDR3 is 14 residues. The germline CDR1 and CDR2 sequences are LNHDA and SQIVND (reference sequence). After removal of 2 bases from V and 8 bases from J, the junction contained 4 bases not matched to a gene. CDR3: CASSISGGGEKLFF. In DNA form, the CDR3 reads TGTGCCAGTAGTATATCAGGGGGCGGCGAAAAACTGTTTTTT.

The CDR3 nucleotides are TGCAGCGTTGTTAGAGGATTGAACACTGAAGCTTTCTTT. Its protein is CSVVRGLNTEAFF. The V call is TRBV29-1, the J call TRBJ1-1, with D hard to call. Germline-derived CDR1 and CDR2 are SQVTM and ANQGSEA. This CDR3 region has 13 residues. Trimming left V 4 bases short and J 0 bases short, with 9 bases between.

The genes are TRBV30 and TRBJ1-2; TRBD1 aligns across 9 bases. Germline assignment: CDR1 GTSNPN and CDR2 SVGIG (reference sequence). The J segment lost 7 bases and the V segment lost 2 bases, leaving 11 bases of the junction unmatched. This CDR3 is built from 15 residues. In DNA form, the CDR3 reads TGTGCCTGGAGTCACCGACCCGGGACAGGGCTTGGCTACACCTTC. This encodes CAWSHRPGTGLGYTF.

The chain combines TRBV5-8 with TRBJ2-2; no firm D call. The CDR3 sequence is 13 residues long. Trimming left V 3 bases short and J 3 bases short, with 6 bases between. Germline assignment: CDR1 SGHTS and CDR2 YDEGEE. The CDR3 is CASSSSYTGELFF. The DNA of the CDR3 is TGTGCCAGCAGCTCCTCTTACACCGGGGAGCTGTTTTTT.

The rearrangement joins TRBV19 to TRBJ1-2, with a weak D call TRBD1 (5 bases). Looked up from germline, CDR1 is LNHDA and CDR2 is SQIVND (reference sequence). The CDR3 length is 18 residues. V lost 7 bases to trimming and J lost 4 bases, with 28 bases between them. CDR3 in DNA: TGTGCCAGTACCGTAGGGGCGGTCGGTGACCTTTTGGCCTATGGCTACACCTTC. This codes for CASTVGAVGDLLAYGYTF.

The chain carries TRBV5-1 and TRBJ2-1, with 10 bases lining up with TRBD2. This CDR3 is built from 16 residues. Germline CDR1 reads SGHRS; CDR2 reads YFSETQ. J was trimmed by 3 bases and V by 2 bases; bases with no gene match: 5. The CDR3 DNA follows: TGCGCCAGCAGCTTAACTAGCGGGAAAAGCTACAATGAGCAGTTCTTC. It codes for CASSLTSGKSYNEQFF.

This chain connects TRBV5-5 to TRBJ1-4, with TRBD1 identical over 8 bases. Germline V gene sequence: CDR1 SGHKS, CDR2 YYEKEE (reference sequence). There are 16 residues in the CDR3. The junction had 9 bases not matched to a gene; V was cut back by 0 bases and J by 8 bases. The chain's CDR3 is CASSLALDRVGEKLFF. The CDR3 nucleotides are TGTGCCAGCAGCTTGGCCCTGGACAGGGTTGGGGAAAAACTGTTTTTT.

This chain links TRBV30 with TRBJ1-6; 7 positions match TRBD1. Germline V gene lookup returns CDR1 GTSNPN and CDR2 SVGIG (reference sequence). This CDR3 has 15 residues. Trimming at V came to 7 bases and at J to 0 bases, leaving 6 bases not matched to a gene. The CDR3 DNA reads TGTGCCTCAGACAGGGTCAGCTCCTATAATTCACCCCTCCACTTT. It codes for CASDRVSSYNSPLHF.

This clone showed up many times. V usage is TRBV3-1 (or the pseudogene TRBV3-2) and J usage is TRBJ2-3, with D possibly being TRBD1 (5 bases). Germline V gene lookup returns CDR1 LGHDT and CDR2 YNNKEL (reference sequence). The ends were cut back, 3 bases at V and 3 bases at J, with 16 bases in the middle. This CDR3 spans 16 amino acids. CDR3: CASSQLTGSITDTQYF. The CDR3 DNA sequence: TGTGCCAGCAGCCAGCTTACAGGTAGTATAACAGATACGCAGTATTTT.

This clone was counted between two and nine times. V gene TRBV18 combines with J gene TRBJ2-3; 10 bases fit TRBD2. V lost 2 bases and J lost 4; bases outside the gene matches: 3. CDR1 is KGHSH and CDR2 is LQKENI in the germline V gene. This CDR3 is 15 amino acids long. The CDR3 nucleotides read TGTGCCAGCTCACCAGCACTAGCGGGGCCAGATACGCAGTATTTT. Amino acids: CASSPALAGPDTQYF.

The chain combines TRBV6-2 or TRBV6-3 with TRBJ2-7, with D possibly matching TRBD1 (5 bases). The germline V gene encodes CDR1 MNHEY and CDR2 SVGEGT. The CDR3 has 15 residues. Trimming removed 2 bases at V and 2 bases at J, with 13 bases between. DNA for the CDR3: TGTGCCAGCAGTTACGTCAGGGATTCCCCCTACGAGCAGTACTTC. Its protein is CASSYVRDSPYEQYF.

The chain uses TRBV19 and TRBJ1-2; no reliable D call. This CDR3 contains 12 residues. The ends were cut back, 1 base at V and 5 bases at J, with 5 bases in the middle. The germline gives CDR1 LNHDA, CDR2 SQIVND (reference sequence). The CDR3 loop reads CASSIGPYGYTF. The CDR3 nucleotides read TGTGCCAGTAGTATAGGGCCATATGGCTACACCTTC.

This clone was picked up many times. The V gene is TRBV5-1, the J gene TRBJ2-3; tentative D call: TRBD1 (6 bases). Germline V lookup: CDR1 SGHRS, CDR2 YFSETQ. Deletions cut 6 bases from V and 6 bases from J, with 17 bases between. The CDR3 consists of 14 residues. The CDR3 protein is CASKLAGARDTQYF. The DNA for the CDR3 is TGCGCCAGCAAGTTGGCAGGGGCCAGGGATACGCAGTATTTT. Variable domain in full (rest from reference TRBV5-1 and TRBJ2-3): KAGVTQTPRYLIKTRGQQVTLSCSPISGHRSVSWYQQTPGQGLQFLFEYFSETQRNKGNFPGRFSGRQFSNSRSEMNVSTLELGDSALYLCASKLAGARDTQYFGPGTRLTVL.

The chain recombines TRBV9 with TRBJ2-1, with 7 bases lining up with TRBD2. The CDR3 covers 15 residues. Germline CDR1 and CDR2: SGDLS and YYNGEE. Losses at the gene ends were 4 bases for V and 3 bases for J; bases not matched to a gene: 7. CDR3 coding DNA: TGTGCCAGCAGCAACACCGGGACTAACTACAATGAGCAGTTCTTC. As protein: CASSNTGTNYNEQFF.

The chain carries TRBV6-2 or TRBV6-3 and TRBJ1-5; D might be TRBD1 (6 bases). Trimming pared 3 bases from V and 7 bases from J, leaving 13 bases between. The germline V gene encodes CDR1 MNHEY and CDR2 SVGEGT. CDR3 length: 14 residues. The CDR3 is CASSYAGARQPQHF. The CDR3 DNA reads TGTGCCAGCAGTTATGCGGGGGCCAGACAGCCCCAGCATTTT.

The gene calls are TRBV5-6 and TRBJ2-4; 9 bases are a match to TRBD1. The CDR3 has 17 residues. Germline V CDR1 and CDR2: SGHDT, YYEEEE. V was clipped by 0 bases and J by 3 bases; unmatched bases: 7. This CDR3 is CASSLAGQGMYKNIQYF. The CDR3 DNA follows: TGTGCCAGCAGCTTGGCCGGACAGGGGATGTACAAAAACATTCAGTACTTC.

V is TRBV18 and J is TRBJ2-6; D gene uncertain. The CDR3 length is 15 residues. Germline CDR1 KGHSH, CDR2 LQKENI. The V and J ends lost 0 bases and 2 bases respectively, with 5 bases between them. The CDR3 protein is CASSPPSTGANVLTF. The CDR3 DNA follows: TGTGCCAGCTCACCACCTAGCACTGGGGCCAACGTCCTGACTTTC.

The chain links TRBV15 to TRBJ1-6, with D possibly being TRBD1 (6 bases). V was shortened by 5 bases and J by 7 bases, with 9 bases between the two germline ends. Germline V CDR1 and CDR2: LNHNV, YYDKDF (reference sequence). The CDR3 spans 13 residues. The CDR3 DNA sequence: TGTGCCACCAGCGAAGACAGGAATTCACCCCTCCACTTT. Amino acid sequence: CATSEDRNSPLHF.

V is TRBV5-6 and J is TRBJ1-6; the match to TRBD1 covers 7 bases. Germline V gives CDR1 SGHDT, CDR2 YYEEEE. The CDR3 spans 16 residues. J was trimmed by 2 bases and V by 4 bases; bases with no gene match: 6. The chain's CDR3 is CASSATGTAYNSPLHF. In DNA form, the CDR3 reads TGTGCCAGCAGCGCGACCGGGACAGCCTATAATTCACCCCTCCACTTT.

V and J are TRBV7-9 and TRBJ2-1; 10 bases match TRBD2. Trimming at V came to 3 bases and at J to 4 bases, leaving 6 bases not matched to a gene. The CDR3 consists of 16 residues. Germline V CDR1 and CDR2: SEHNR, FQNEAQ (reference sequence). In DNA form, the CDR3 reads TGTGCCAGCAGCTTTTCAGCGGGGGGGTTTTACAATGAGCAGTTCTTC. Its protein is CASSFSAGGFYNEQFF.

This clone was observed a few times. The chain combines TRBV6-4 with TRBJ2-1; 9 bases map to TRBD1. Germline CDR1 reads MRHNA; CDR2 reads SNTAGT. The CDR3 loop spans 16 amino acids. V lost 0 bases, J lost 6 bases, and 6 bases stayed unmatched. The CDR3 nucleotides read TGTGCCAGCAGTGACTCCTCGGGACAGGGAAGCAATGAGCAGTTCTTC. It translates to CASSDSSGQGSNEQFF.

This clone was found once. The CDR3 sequence: CASSIGDRGLMEQYF. CDR3 nucleotide sequence: TGTGCCAGTAGTATTGGGGACAGGGGGCTAATGGAGCAGTACTTC. The chain recombines TRBV19 with TRBJ2-7; the match to TRBD1 covers 12 bases. CDR1 is LNHDA, CDR2 SQIVND, per germline (reference sequence). With V trimmed by 3 bases and J by 7 bases, 7 bases remained unmatched. The CDR3 has 15 amino acids.

The rearrangement joins TRBV2 to TRBJ2-1; D is uncertain. Per germline, CDR1 SNHLY and CDR2 FYNNEI. V dropped 8 bases and J dropped 7 bases, with 9 bases sitting between them. This CDR3 has 11 residues. The CDR3 spells CASLYFNEQFF. The CDR3 DNA reads as TGTGCCAGCCTATACTTTAATGAGCAGTTCTTC.